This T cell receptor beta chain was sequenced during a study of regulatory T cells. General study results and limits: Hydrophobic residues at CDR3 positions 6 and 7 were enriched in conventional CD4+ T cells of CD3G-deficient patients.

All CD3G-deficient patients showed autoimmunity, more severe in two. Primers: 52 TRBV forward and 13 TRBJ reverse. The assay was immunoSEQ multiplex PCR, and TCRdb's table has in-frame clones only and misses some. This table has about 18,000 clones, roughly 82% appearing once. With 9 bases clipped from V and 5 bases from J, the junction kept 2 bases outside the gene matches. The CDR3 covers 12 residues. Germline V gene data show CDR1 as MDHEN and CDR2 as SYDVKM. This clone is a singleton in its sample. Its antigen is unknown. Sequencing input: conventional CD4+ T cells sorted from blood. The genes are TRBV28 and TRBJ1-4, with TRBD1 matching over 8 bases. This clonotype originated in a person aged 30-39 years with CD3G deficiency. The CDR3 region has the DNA TGTGCCAGTAGACAGGGGAATGAAAAACTGTTTTTT. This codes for CASRQGNEKLFF.